This TCR beta chain was obtained from a study of cytomegalovirus exposure and HLA in healthy donors. A multiplex PCR was run with 60 Vbeta primers and 13 Jbeta primers. Measured with immunoSEQ multiplex PCR; TCRdb has only the in-frame clones, and not every one. The table has 65,000 to 95,000 clones, 75% seen once. The CDR3 sequence is 16 residues long. Germline CDR1 and CDR2: KGHSH and LQKENI. V lost 3 bases and J lost 4, with 17 bases in between. The sample consisted of PBMCs. The receptor was derived from a man in his 70s in good health and CMV-seronegative. The gene calls are TRBV18 and TRBJ2-3, with TRBD2 as a possible D gene (6 bases). DNA for the CDR3: TGTGCCAGCTCACCGGTCACGGGAGTCGGTGCAGATACGCAGTATTTT. Protein product: CASSPVTGVGADTQYF.